A selection of T cell receptor beta chains follows, all from one sample in a study of blood T cell repertoires in COVID-19. TCRdb's table, derived via immunoSEQ multiplex PCR, lists solely in-frame clones and lacks some. The table has 95,000 to 100,000 clones, 60% to 85% seen once; the top ten hold roughly 20%. The sample was peripheral blood. Receptors were obtained from a woman of 80 years or more with active or convalescent COVID-19. The CDR3 runs from the conserved cysteine through the conserved F or W. The order of the fields is D gene, V gene, J gene, clone size, CDR3 protein, CDR3 DNA. A D gene is named only where the DNA matches it firmly. Clone sizes are given selectively: once, few, many, or a class where the clone is expanded.

d_call: -
v_call: TRBV28
j_call: TRBJ1-1
clone_size: once
cdr3_aa: CASSLSGTTNTEAFF
cdr3_nt: TGTGCCAGCAGTTTATCAGGGACAACGAACACTGAAGCTTTCTTT

d_call: TRBD1
v_call: TRBV9
j_call: TRBJ1-2
clone_size: -
cdr3_aa: CASRADRAQGYTF
cdr3_nt: TGTGCCAGCAGAGCGGACAGGGCCCAAGGCTACACCTTC

d_call: -
v_call: TRBV5-1
j_call: TRBJ1-1
clone_size: -
cdr3_aa: CASSPPPSHGTIIAFF
cdr3_nt: TGCGCCAGCAGCCCACCCCCAAGTCACGGGACAATCATAGCTTTCTTT

d_call: TRBD1
v_call: TRBV19
j_call: TRBJ2-7
clone_size: once
cdr3_aa: CASSPGQGVSYEQYF
cdr3_nt: TGTGCCAGTAGTCCCGGACAGGGAGTTTCGTACGAGCAGTACTTC

d_call: TRBD2
v_call: TRBV19
j_call: TRBJ2-3
clone_size: -
cdr3_aa: CASRRTSGSPTDTQYF
cdr3_nt: TGTGCCAGTAGGAGGACTAGCGGGAGCCCCACAGATACGCAGTATTTT

d_call: -
v_call: TRBV27
j_call: TRBJ2-7
clone_size: -
cdr3_aa: CASSLGGRGRYEQYF
cdr3_nt: TGTGCCAGCAGTTTAGGGGGCAGGGGAAGGTACGAGCAGTACTTC

d_call: TRBD2
v_call: TRBV7-3
j_call: TRBJ2-3
clone_size: -
cdr3_aa: CASSYRGDTDTQYF
cdr3_nt: TGTGCCAGCAGCTACCGGGGGGACACAGATACGCAGTATTTT

d_call: TRBD1
v_call: TRBV20-1
j_call: TRBJ1-1
clone_size: -
cdr3_aa: CRASAGTGRTEAFF
cdr3_nt: TGCAGGGCCAGTGCAGGGACAGGGAGGACTGAAGCTTTCTTT

d_call: TRBD2
v_call: TRBV3-1/TRBV3-2
j_call: TRBJ2-1
clone_size: -
cdr3_aa: CASSLSGLAENNEQFF
cdr3_nt: TGTGCCAGCAGCCTCTCGGGACTAGCGGAGAACAATGAGCAGTTCTTC

d_call: -
v_call: TRBV7-2
j_call: TRBJ2-3
clone_size: -
cdr3_aa: CASSLETSTDTQYF
cdr3_nt: TGTGCCAGCAGCTTAGAGACTAGCACAGATACGCAGTATTTT

d_call: TRBD1
v_call: TRBV19
j_call: TRBJ1-1
clone_size: -
cdr3_aa: CASSRTGRPEAFF
cdr3_nt: TGTGCCAGTAGTAGGACAGGCAGGCCTGAAGCTTTCTTT

d_call: -
v_call: TRBV19
j_call: TRBJ2-7
clone_size: once
cdr3_aa: CASRYRDGSSYEQYF
cdr3_nt: TGTGCCAGTAGGTACCGGGACGGGAGCTCCTACGAGCAGTACTTC

d_call: TRBD2
v_call: TRBV11-1
j_call: TRBJ2-1
clone_size: -
cdr3_aa: CASSSGLAGYNEQFF
cdr3_nt: TGTGCCAGCAGCTCGGGACTAGCGGGTTACAATGAGCAGTTCTTC

d_call: TRBD1
v_call: TRBV25-1
j_call: TRBJ1-1
clone_size: few
cdr3_aa: CASSERAGQGALSEAFF
cdr3_nt: TGTGCCAGCAGTGAGAGGGCTGGGCAGGGGGCTTTGTCTGAAGCTTTCTTT

d_call: TRBD2
v_call: TRBV5-8
j_call: TRBJ2-7
clone_size: once
cdr3_aa: CASSPGLAGLSSYEQYF
cdr3_nt: TGTGCCAGCAGCCCTGGACTAGCGGGATTGAGCTCCTACGAGCAGTACTTC

d_call: TRBD1
v_call: TRBV11-2
j_call: TRBJ1-1
clone_size: -
cdr3_aa: CASSLWAGGSGTEAFF
cdr3_nt: TGTGCCAGCAGCTTATGGGCAGGGGGCTCCGGTACTGAAGCTTTCTTT

d_call: TRBD1
v_call: TRBV10-3
j_call: TRBJ1-1
clone_size: few
cdr3_aa: CAITPQGAVGTEAFF
cdr3_nt: TGTGCCATCACCCCTCAGGGGGCGGTGGGCACTGAAGCTTTCTTT

d_call: TRBD2
v_call: TRBV23-1
j_call: TRBJ2-1
clone_size: once
cdr3_aa: CASSHRCREENEQFF
cdr3_nt: TGCGCCAGCAGTCATCGTTGCCGGGAGGAGAATGAGCAGTTCTTC

d_call: TRBD1
v_call: TRBV19
j_call: TRBJ1-1
clone_size: -
cdr3_aa: CASSTRTGGNTEAFF
cdr3_nt: TGTGCCAGTAGTACCCGGACAGGTGGGAACACTGAAGCTTTCTTT

d_call: TRBD2
v_call: TRBV5-4
j_call: TRBJ2-2
clone_size: -
cdr3_aa: CASSELAGVTGELFF
cdr3_nt: TGTGCCAGCAGCGAACTAGCGGGAGTTACCGGGGAGCTGTTTTTT

d_call: -
v_call: TRBV10-3
j_call: TRBJ2-5
clone_size: -
cdr3_aa: CAISDRGRETQYF
cdr3_nt: TGTGCCATCAGTGACAGGGGAAGAGAGACCCAGTACTTC

d_call: -
v_call: TRBV7-8
j_call: TRBJ1-1
clone_size: -
cdr3_aa: CASSLDYGASNTEAFF
cdr3_nt: TGTGCCAGCAGCTTAGATTACGGAGCGTCGAACACTGAAGCTTTCTTT

d_call: -
v_call: TRBV5-4
j_call: TRBJ2-5
clone_size: -
cdr3_aa: CASSLRLGYPQETQYF
cdr3_nt: TGTGCCAGCAGCTTGAGGCTAGGCTATCCCCAAGAGACCCAGTACTTC

d_call: -
v_call: TRBV11-1
j_call: TRBJ2-3
clone_size: -
cdr3_aa: CASSLARGGTQYF
cdr3_nt: TGTGCCAGCAGCTTAGCGCGAGGGGGTACGCAGTATTTT

d_call: TRBD1
v_call: TRBV9
j_call: TRBJ1-2
clone_size: -
cdr3_aa: CASGNPDRVLGYTF
cdr3_nt: TGTGCCAGCGGCAACCCGGACAGGGTACTTGGCTACACCTTC

d_call: TRBD2
v_call: TRBV15
j_call: TRBJ2-3
clone_size: -
cdr3_aa: CATSRDLAGSTDTQYF
cdr3_nt: TGTGCCACCAGCAGAGATCTAGCGGGTAGCACAGATACGCAGTATTTT

d_call: -
v_call: TRBV10-3
j_call: TRBJ1-2
clone_size: -
cdr3_aa: CAISEWQSYGYTF
cdr3_nt: TGTGCCATCAGTGAGTGGCAGTCTTATGGCTACACCTTC

d_call: -
v_call: TRBV10-1
j_call: TRBJ1-1
clone_size: -
cdr3_aa: CASSAGAGNTEAFF
cdr3_nt: TGCGCCAGCAGCGCGGGCGCAGGGAACACTGAAGCTTTCTTT

d_call: TRBD2
v_call: TRBV11-2
j_call: TRBJ2-1
clone_size: -
cdr3_aa: CASSLTRGLADNEQFF
cdr3_nt: TGTGCCAGCAGCTTAACGCGCGGGCTAGCGGACAATGAGCAGTTCTTC

d_call: TRBD2
v_call: TRBV7-2
j_call: TRBJ2-5
clone_size: -
cdr3_aa: CASSFQRGGLETQYF
cdr3_nt: TGTGCCAGCAGCTTCCAGCGGGGGGGGCTGGAGACCCAGTACTTC

d_call: -
v_call: TRBV6-5
j_call: TRBJ1-4
clone_size: -
cdr3_aa: CASSYSTTNEKLFF
cdr3_nt: TGTGCCAGCAGTTACTCTACAACTAATGAAAAACTGTTTTTT

d_call: -
v_call: TRBV1
j_call: TRBJ1-2
clone_size: -
cdr3_aa: CTSSQEGSGRGDEGYGYTF
cdr3_nt: TGCACCAGCAGCCAAGAGGGTTCGGGCAGGGGGGATGAGGGATATGGCTACACCTTC

d_call: TRBD2
v_call: TRBV29-1
j_call: TRBJ2-1
clone_size: -
cdr3_aa: CSGTGTSGSYEQFF
cdr3_nt: TGCAGCGGGACAGGGACTAGCGGGAGCTATGAGCAGTTCTTC

d_call: TRBD1
v_call: TRBV7-6
j_call: TRBJ2-7
clone_size: -
cdr3_aa: CASSRSPGQGSYEQYF
cdr3_nt: TGTGCCAGCAGCCGATCTCCGGGACAGGGCTCCTACGAGCAGTACTTC

d_call: TRBD1
v_call: TRBV18
j_call: TRBJ2-5
clone_size: -
cdr3_aa: CASSRTGVGAPRETQYF
cdr3_nt: TGTGCCAGCTCACGCACAGGGGTAGGGGCCCCTAGAGAGACCCAGTACTTC

d_call: TRBD1
v_call: TRBV9
j_call: TRBJ2-2
clone_size: -
cdr3_aa: CASSVTGTGDTGELFF
cdr3_nt: TGTGCCAGCAGCGTAACTGGGACAGGGGACACCGGGGAGCTGTTTTTT

d_call: -
v_call: TRBV6-5
j_call: TRBJ2-7
clone_size: -
cdr3_aa: CASSSSFYEQYF
cdr3_nt: TGTGCCAGCAGCTCTTCTTTCTACGAGCAGTACTTC

d_call: TRBD1
v_call: TRBV30
j_call: TRBJ2-3
clone_size: once
cdr3_aa: CAWRRAGGPDTQYF
cdr3_nt: TGTGCCTGGAGAAGGGCAGGGGGTCCAGATACGCAGTATTTT

d_call: -
v_call: TRBV6-1
j_call: TRBJ1-1
clone_size: -
cdr3_aa: CASSESGTLNTEAFF
cdr3_nt: TGTGCCAGCAGTGAATCCGGGACATTGAACACTGAAGCTTTCTTT

d_call: -
v_call: TRBV7-3
j_call: TRBJ2-1
clone_size: -
cdr3_aa: CASSAPGTNNEQFF
cdr3_nt: TGTGCCAGCAGCGCCCCCGGGACAAACAATGAGCAGTTCTTC

d_call: -
v_call: TRBV5-4
j_call: TRBJ1-1
clone_size: once
cdr3_aa: CASSLQGNTEAFF
cdr3_nt: TGTGCCAGCAGCTTACAGGGGAACACTGAAGCTTTCTTT

d_call: TRBD2
v_call: TRBV7-3
j_call: TRBJ2-1
clone_size: -
cdr3_aa: CASSPPGLGINEQFF
cdr3_nt: TGTGCCAGCAGCCCCCCGGGACTAGGCATCAATGAGCAGTTCTTC

d_call: TRBD2
v_call: TRBV7-8
j_call: TRBJ2-5
clone_size: -
cdr3_aa: CASSLAGSASGSFRETQYF
cdr3_nt: TGTGCCAGCAGCTTAGCGGGGTCGGCTAGCGGGAGTTTCCGGGAGACCCAGTACTTC

d_call: TRBD1
v_call: TRBV11-2
j_call: TRBJ1-5
clone_size: once
cdr3_aa: CASSPRTGGLRDQPQHF
cdr3_nt: TGTGCCAGCAGCCCACGGACAGGGGGATTGAGGGATCAGCCCCAGCATTTT

d_call: TRBD1
v_call: TRBV5-1
j_call: TRBJ1-1
clone_size: -
cdr3_aa: CASSLGQGANTEAFF
cdr3_nt: TGCGCCAGCAGCTTGGGCCAGGGGGCGAACACTGAAGCTTTCTTT

d_call: TRBD1
v_call: TRBV19
j_call: TRBJ2-7
clone_size: -
cdr3_aa: CASSPGGTGTYEQYF
cdr3_nt: TGTGCCAGTAGTCCCGGGGGGACAGGGACCTACGAGCAGTACTTC

d_call: -
v_call: TRBV19
j_call: TRBJ2-7
clone_size: once
cdr3_aa: CASSSWSSYEQYF
cdr3_nt: TGTGCCAGTAGTTCGTGGAGCTCCTACGAGCAGTACTTC

d_call: -
v_call: TRBV3-1/TRBV3-2
j_call: TRBJ2-5
clone_size: -
cdr3_aa: CASSRGTFQETQYF
cdr3_nt: TGTGCCAGCAGCCGCGGGACTTTTCAAGAGACCCAGTACTTC

d_call: TRBD1
v_call: TRBV7-8
j_call: TRBJ2-1
clone_size: -
cdr3_aa: CASSFRQGYRDEQFF
cdr3_nt: TGTGCCAGCAGCTTCCGACAGGGATATCGGGATGAGCAGTTCTTC

d_call: -
v_call: TRBV9
j_call: TRBJ2-7
clone_size: -
cdr3_aa: CASPLFTRMSYEQYF
cdr3_nt: TGTGCCAGCCCCCTTTTCACCAGGATGAGCTACGAGCAGTACTTC

d_call: -
v_call: TRBV6-6
j_call: TRBJ1-1
clone_size: -
cdr3_aa: CASSYSSDFGAFF
cdr3_nt: TGTGCCAGCAGTTACTCCTCTGACTTCGGAGCTTTCTTT

d_call: -
v_call: TRBV6-5
j_call: TRBJ1-1
clone_size: -
cdr3_aa: CASTNRVDTEAFF
cdr3_nt: TGTGCCAGCACTAACAGGGTTGACACTGAAGCTTTCTTT

d_call: -
v_call: TRBV28
j_call: TRBJ1-4
clone_size: many
cdr3_aa: CASSYQGPIEKLFF
cdr3_nt: TGTGCCAGCAGTTATCAGGGCCCTATAGAAAAACTGTTTTTT

d_call: -
v_call: TRBV5-1
j_call: TRBJ2-1
clone_size: -
cdr3_aa: CASSLAGHNSYNEQFF
cdr3_nt: TGCGCCAGCAGCTTAGCGGGACATAACTCCTACAATGAGCAGTTCTTC

d_call: -
v_call: TRBV7-9
j_call: TRBJ2-5
clone_size: -
cdr3_aa: CASSRARSQETQYF
cdr3_nt: TGTGCCAGCAGCAGGGCCCGGTCCCAAGAGACCCAGTACTTC

d_call: TRBD1
v_call: TRBV6-2/TRBV6-3
j_call: TRBJ1-1
clone_size: -
cdr3_aa: CASSFQGGNTEAFF
cdr3_nt: TGTGCCAGCAGTTTTCAGGGGGGGAACACTGAAGCTTTCTTT

d_call: TRBD2
v_call: TRBV7-9
j_call: TRBJ2-5
clone_size: -
cdr3_aa: CASSLYGTSGRETQYF
cdr3_nt: TGTGCCAGCAGCTTATACGGGACTAGCGGGAGAGAGACCCAGTACTTC